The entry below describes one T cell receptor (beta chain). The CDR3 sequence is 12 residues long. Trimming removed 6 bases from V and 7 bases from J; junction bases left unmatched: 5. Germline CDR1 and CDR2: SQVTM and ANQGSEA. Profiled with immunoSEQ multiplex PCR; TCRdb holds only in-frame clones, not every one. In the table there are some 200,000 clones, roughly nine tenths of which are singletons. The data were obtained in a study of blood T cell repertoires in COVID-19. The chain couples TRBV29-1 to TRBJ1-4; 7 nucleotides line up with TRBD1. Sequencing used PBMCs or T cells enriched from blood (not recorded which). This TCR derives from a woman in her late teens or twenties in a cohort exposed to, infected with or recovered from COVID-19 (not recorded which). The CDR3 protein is CSVGRQGEKLFF. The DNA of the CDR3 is TGCAGCGTAGGCAGACAGGGTGAAAAACTGTTTTTT.